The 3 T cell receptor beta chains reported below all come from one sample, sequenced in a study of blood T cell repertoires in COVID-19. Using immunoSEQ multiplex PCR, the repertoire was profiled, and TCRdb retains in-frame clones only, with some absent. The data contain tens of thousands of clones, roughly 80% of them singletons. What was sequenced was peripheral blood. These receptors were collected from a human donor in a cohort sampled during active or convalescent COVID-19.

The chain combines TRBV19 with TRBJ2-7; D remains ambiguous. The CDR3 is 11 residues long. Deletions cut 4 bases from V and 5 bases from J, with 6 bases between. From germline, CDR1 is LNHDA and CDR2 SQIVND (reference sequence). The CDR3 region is CASSKSHEQYF. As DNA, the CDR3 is TGTGCCAGTAGTAAAAGCCACGAGCAGTACTTC.

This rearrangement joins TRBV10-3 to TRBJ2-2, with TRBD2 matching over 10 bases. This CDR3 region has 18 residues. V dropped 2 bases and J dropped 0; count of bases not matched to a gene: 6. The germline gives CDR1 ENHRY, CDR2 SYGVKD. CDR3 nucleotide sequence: TGTGCCATCAGTGAGGGACTAGCGGAGACTCCGAACACCGGGGAGCTGTTTTTT. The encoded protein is CAISEGLAETPNTGELFF.

For the CDR3, the DNA is TGCGCCAGCAGGAATACGGTGACTGGGAACACTGAAGCTTTCTTT. Protein product: CASRNTVTGNTEAFF. J is TRBJ1-1 and V is TRBV5-1; D is ambiguous. Trimming cost V 5 bases and J 1 base, with 15 bases left between them. CDR3 length equals 15 residues. The germline V gene encodes CDR1 SGHRS and CDR2 YFSETQ.